This entry features one TCR beta chain sequence. The record originates from a study of blood T cell repertoires in COVID-19. Study context: The study drew acute and convalescent COVID-19 samples from the United States, Italy and Spain. PBMCs, B-cell-depleted T cells, or T cells provided the cDNA or gDNA that made up the material.

TCRdb's table, derived via immunoSEQ multiplex PCR, lists solely in-frame clones and lacks some. The sample includes 330,000 or so clones, around nine tenths of them seen just once. V was clipped by 4 bases and J by 0 bases, with 17 bases between them. The length of the CDR3 is 16 residues. Germline V gives CDR1 SGHRS, CDR2 YFSETQ. This chain links TRBV5-1 with TRBJ2-7, with D possibly matching TRBD2 (6 bases). The sequencing input was peripheral blood. This receptor was identified in a woman aged 55-75 years with COVID-19, enrolled during active disease. Here the CDR3 DNA reads TGCGCCAGCAGCCCCTCCTCGGGACTCCTCTCCTACGAGCAGTACTTC. This sequence encodes CASSPSSGLLSYEQYF.